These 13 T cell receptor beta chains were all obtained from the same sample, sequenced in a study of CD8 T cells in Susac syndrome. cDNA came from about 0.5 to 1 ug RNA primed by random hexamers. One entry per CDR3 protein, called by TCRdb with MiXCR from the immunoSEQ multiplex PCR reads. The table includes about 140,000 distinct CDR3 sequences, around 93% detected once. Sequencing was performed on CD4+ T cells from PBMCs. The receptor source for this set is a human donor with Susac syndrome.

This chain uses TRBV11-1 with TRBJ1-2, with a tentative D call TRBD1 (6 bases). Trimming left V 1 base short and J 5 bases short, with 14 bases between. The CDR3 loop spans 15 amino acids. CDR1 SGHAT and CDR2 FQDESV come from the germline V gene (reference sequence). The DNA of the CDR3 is TGTGCCAGCAGCTTAGACGACAGGATTGCATATGGCTACACCTTC. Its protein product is CASSLDDRIAYGYTF.

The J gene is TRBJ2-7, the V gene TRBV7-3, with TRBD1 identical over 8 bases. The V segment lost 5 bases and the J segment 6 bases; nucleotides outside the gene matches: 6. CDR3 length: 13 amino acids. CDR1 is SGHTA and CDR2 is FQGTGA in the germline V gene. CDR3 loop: CASSPQQGGEQYF. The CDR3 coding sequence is TGTGCCAGCAGCCCACAACAGGGGGGCGAGCAGTACTTC. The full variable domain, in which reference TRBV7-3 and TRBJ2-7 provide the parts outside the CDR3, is GAGVSQTPSNKVTEKGKYVELRCDPISGHTALYWYRQSLGQGPEFLIYFQGTGAADDSGLPNDRFFAVRPEGSVSTLKIQRTERGDSAVYLCASSPQQGGEQYFGPGTRLTVT.

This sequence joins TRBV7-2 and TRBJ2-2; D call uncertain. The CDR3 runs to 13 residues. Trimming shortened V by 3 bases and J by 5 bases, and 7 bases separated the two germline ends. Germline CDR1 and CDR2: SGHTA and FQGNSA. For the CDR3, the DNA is TGTGCCAGCAGCTTCCTTGGTACCGGGGAGCTGTTTTTT. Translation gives CASSFLGTGELFF.

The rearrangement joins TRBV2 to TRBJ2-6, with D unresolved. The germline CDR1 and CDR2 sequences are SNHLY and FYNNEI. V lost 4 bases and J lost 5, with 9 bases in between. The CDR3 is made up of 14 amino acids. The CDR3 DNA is TGTGCCAGCAGTGGAGAGCTTCGGGCCAACGTCCTGACTTTC. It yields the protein CASSGELRANVLTF.

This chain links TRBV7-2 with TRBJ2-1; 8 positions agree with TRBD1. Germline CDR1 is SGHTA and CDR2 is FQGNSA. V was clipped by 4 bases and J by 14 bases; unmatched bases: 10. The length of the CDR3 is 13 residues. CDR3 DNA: TGTGCCAGCAGCTCGCAGGGACAGGTGAAGGAGTTCTTC. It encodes CASSSQGQVKEFF.

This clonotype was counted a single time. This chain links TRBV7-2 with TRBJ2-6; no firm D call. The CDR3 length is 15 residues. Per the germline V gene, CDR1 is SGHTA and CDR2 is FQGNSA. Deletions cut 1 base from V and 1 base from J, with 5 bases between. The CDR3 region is CASSLGVSGANVLTF. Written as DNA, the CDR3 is TGTGCCAGCAGCTTAGGTGTGTCTGGGGCCAACGTCCTGACTTTC.

This chain's CDR3 is CASKRSPGNTEAFF. The CDR3 coding sequence is TGTGCCAGCAAACGGTCTCCAGGGAACACTGAAGCTTTCTTT. The genes are TRBV2 and TRBJ1-1; D unclear. The V and J ends lost 7 bases and 1 base respectively, with 13 bases between them. Germline values: CDR1 SNHLY, CDR2 FYNNEI. The length of the CDR3 is 14 residues.

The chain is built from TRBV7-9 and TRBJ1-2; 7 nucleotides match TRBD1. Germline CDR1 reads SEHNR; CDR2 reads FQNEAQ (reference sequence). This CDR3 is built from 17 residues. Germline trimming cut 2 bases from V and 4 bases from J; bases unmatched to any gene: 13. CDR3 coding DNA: TGTGCCAGCAGCTTAATCGGACAGGCACCGCAAATCTATGGCTACACCTTC. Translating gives CASSLIGQAPQIYGYTF.

The CDR3 here is CASSYAGLASYNEQFF. The CDR3 DNA follows: TGTGCCAGCAGTTACGCGGGACTAGCCTCCTACAATGAGCAGTTCTTC. The chain has TRBV6-5 and TRBJ2-1, with TRBD2 identical over 9 bases. V trimming: 2 bases; J trimming: 0 bases; junction bases outside the gene matches: 2. Per germline, CDR1 MNHEY and CDR2 SVGAGI. The CDR3 length is 16 residues.

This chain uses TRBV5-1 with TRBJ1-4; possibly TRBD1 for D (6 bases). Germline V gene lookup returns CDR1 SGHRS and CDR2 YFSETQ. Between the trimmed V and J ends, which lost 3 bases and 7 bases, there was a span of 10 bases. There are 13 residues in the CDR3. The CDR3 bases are TGCGCCAGCAGCTCGGGACACGTTGAAAAACTGTTTTTT. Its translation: CASSSGHVEKLFF. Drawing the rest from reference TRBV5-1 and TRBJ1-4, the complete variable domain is KAGVTQTPRYLIKTRGQQVTLSCSPISGHRSVSWYQQTPGQGLQFLFEYFSETQRNKGNFPGRFSGRQFSNSRSEMNVSTLELGDSALYLCASSSGHVEKLFFGSGTQLSVL.

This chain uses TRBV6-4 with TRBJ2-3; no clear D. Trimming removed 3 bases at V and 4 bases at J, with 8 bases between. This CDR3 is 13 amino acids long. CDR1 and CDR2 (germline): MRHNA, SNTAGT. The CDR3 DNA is TGTGCCAGCAGTGAAGCCGTTTCAGATACGCAGTATTTT. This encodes CASSEAVSDTQYF.

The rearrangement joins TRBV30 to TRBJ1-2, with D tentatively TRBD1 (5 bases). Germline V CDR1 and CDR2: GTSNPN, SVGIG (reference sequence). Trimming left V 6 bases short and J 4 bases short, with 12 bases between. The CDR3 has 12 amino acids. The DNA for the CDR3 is TGTGCCTGTGGGGAGGGACCCTATGGCTACACCTTC. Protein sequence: CACGEGPYGYTF.

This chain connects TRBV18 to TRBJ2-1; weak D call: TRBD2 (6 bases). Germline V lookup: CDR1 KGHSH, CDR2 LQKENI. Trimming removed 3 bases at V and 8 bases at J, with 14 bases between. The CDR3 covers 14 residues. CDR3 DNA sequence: TGTGCCAGCTCACCGGGACTGCGTGGGGATGAGCAGTTCTTC. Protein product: CASSPGLRGDEQFF. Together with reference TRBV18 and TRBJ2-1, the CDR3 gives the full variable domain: NAGVMQNPRHLVRRRGQEARLRCSPMKGHSHVYWYRQLPEEGLKFMVYLQKENIIDESGMPKERFSAEFPKEGPSILRIQQVVRGDSAAYFCASSPGLRGDEQFFGPGTRLTVL.